This passage covers 16 T cell receptor beta chains from one sample sequenced in a study of patients and donors after allogeneic stem cell transplantation. One entry per CDR3 protein results from TCRdb running MiXCR on the RT-PCR reads. The sample yields fewer than 60,000 distinct CDR3 sequences, roughly 15% seen once. Sample: blood, either unsorted or a sorted T cell fraction (not recorded which). The origin of the receptors is a human donor who was either an allogeneic HSCT recipient or a stem cell or donor lymphocyte infusion donor (not recorded which). It is not recorded whose cells these are; they may come from a transplant donor.

This clonotype has a count of ten or more. This chain joins TRBV6-6 and TRBJ2-4; TRBD2 matches at 11 bases. Trimming cost V 4 bases and J 0 bases; bases outside gene matches: 8. CDR1 is MNHNY, CDR2 SVGAGI, per germline (reference sequence). The CDR3 has 18 amino acids. Written as DNA, the CDR3 is TGTGCCAGCAGTTCGGGACTAGCGGAATTGGTAGCCAAAAACATTCAGTACTTC. This gives the protein CASSSGLAELVAKNIQYF.

This clonotype was found many times. This chain connects TRBV5-1 to TRBJ1-2; TRBD1 agrees at 9 bases. Germline V gene data show CDR1 as SGHRS and CDR2 as YFSETQ. The CDR3 runs to 13 residues. Germline trimming cut 5 bases from V and 6 bases from J; bases unmatched to any gene: 5. The CDR3 region has the DNA TGCGCCAGCAGTCGGGGACAGGGCGATGGCTACACCTTC. This codes for CASSRGQGDGYTF.

This chain uses TRBV7-9 with TRBJ2-5; 8 bases are a match to TRBD2. CDR1 is SEHNR, CDR2 FQNEAQ, per germline (reference sequence). The CDR3 runs to 16 residues. Trimming took 6 bases from V and 5 from J; bases not matched to a gene: 14. CDR3: CASSNRTSPTGETQYF. The CDR3 region has the DNA TGTGCCAGCAGTAACCGGACTAGCCCAACGGGGGAGACCCAGTACTTC.

At least ten counts were recorded for this clonotype. The chain has TRBV7-8 and TRBJ2-3; no reliable D call. Looked up from germline, CDR1 is SGHVS and CDR2 is FQNEAQ. The germline V and J ends were trimmed by 5 bases and 3 bases, with 6 bases remaining between them. CDR3 length equals 12 residues. CDR3 sequence: CASSPSTDTQYF. The CDR3 coding sequence is TGTGCCAGCAGCCCCTCTACAGATACGCAGTATTTT.

This clonotype showed up just a few times. The rearrangement uses TRBV18 and TRBJ2-5; 10 bases fit TRBD1. V lost 3 bases and J lost 5; bases outside the gene matches: 12. The V gene's germline CDR1 is KGHSH and CDR2 LQKENI. The CDR3 contains 17 residues. Here the CDR3 reads CASSPQRTGGGSETQYF. CDR3 DNA: TGTGCCAGCTCACCTCAGCGGACAGGGGGTGGTTCGGAGACCCAGTACTTC. Full variable domain (missing parts from reference TRBV18 and TRBJ2-5): NAGVMQNPRHLVRRRGQEARLRCSPMKGHSHVYWYRQLPEEGLKFMVYLQKENIIDESGMPKERFSAEFPKEGPSILRIQQVVRGDSAAYFCASSPQRTGGGSETQYFGPGTRLLVL.

This clonotype was detected a few times. The chain has TRBV5-5 and TRBJ2-3; D is ambiguous. The CDR3 extends over 14 amino acids. The V and J ends lost 0 bases and 1 base respectively, with 6 bases between them. The germline CDR1 and CDR2 sequences are SGHKS and YYEKEE (reference sequence). CDR3 DNA sequence: TGTGCCAGCAGCTTGGGGGTAGGCACAGATACGCAGTATTTT. Translation: CASSLGVGTDTQYF.

In nucleotides, the CDR3 is TGTGCCAGCAGCGCCTCGGGAGGACCAACCTACGAGCAGTACTTC. Translating it yields CASSASGGPTYEQYF. The V gene is TRBV9, the J gene TRBJ2-7, with 7 bases matching TRBD2. The CDR3 is 15 amino acids. Germline-derived CDR1 and CDR2 are SGDLS and YYNGEE. With V trimmed by 3 bases and J by 2 bases, 8 bases remained unmatched.

The chain employs TRBV5-6 and TRBJ2-7; TRBD2 agrees at 16 bases. With V trimmed by 4 bases and J by 3 bases, 7 bases remained unmatched. The CDR3 extends over 17 amino acids. In germline, CDR1 is SGHDT, CDR2 YYEEEE. The CDR3 spells CASSPGLAGGPIYEQYF. CDR3 DNA sequence: TGTGCCAGCAGCCCGGGACTAGCGGGAGGGCCCATCTACGAGCAGTACTTC.

This chain uses TRBV13 with TRBJ2-5; possible D gene TRBD1, 6 bases. V lost 4 bases and J 5 bases, leaving 11 bases between the germline ends. Looked up from germline, CDR1 is PRHDT and CDR2 is FYEKMQ (reference sequence). This CDR3 region has 13 residues. As DNA, the CDR3 is TGTGCCAGCAGCTGGCGACAGGAGGAGACCCAGTACTTC. Residues: CASSWRQEETQYF.

This sequence joins TRBV5-1 and TRBJ2-7; 11 bases line up with TRBD2. Trimming at V came to 2 bases and at J to 2 bases, leaving 3 bases not matched to a gene. CDR1 SGHRS and CDR2 YFSETQ come from the germline V gene. This CDR3 has 15 amino acids. CDR3 loop: CASSLLAGETYEQYF. The DNA of the CDR3 is TGCGCCAGCAGCTTACTAGCGGGAGAGACCTACGAGCAGTACTTC.

This clonotype was observed at least ten times. The V call is TRBV5-6, the J call TRBJ1-1, with TRBD1 matching 7 bases. Trimming removed 3 bases from V and 3 bases from J; junction bases left unmatched: 14. The germline V gene encodes CDR1 SGHDT and CDR2 YYEEEE. The length of the CDR3 is 17 residues. CDR3 loop: CASSSQFYRGGDTEAFF. CDR3 DNA sequence: TGTGCCAGCAGCTCCCAGTTCTACAGGGGAGGGGACACTGAAGCTTTCTTT. The variable domain in full, with the rest retrieved from reference TRBV5-6 and TRBJ1-1, is DAGVTQSPTHLIKTRGQQVTLRCSPKSGHDTVSWYQQALGQGPQFIFQYYEEEERQRGNFPDRFSGHQFPNYSSELNVNALLLGDSALYLCASSSQFYRGGDTEAFFGQGTRLTVV.

The rearrangement links TRBV2 to TRBJ2-5; weak D call: TRBD1 (6 bases). The ends were cut back, 6 bases at V and 2 bases at J, with 13 bases in the middle. This CDR3 comprises 14 residues. Germline V gives CDR1 SNHLY, CDR2 FYNNEI. The CDR3 DNA sequence: TGTGCCAGCAGAACAGGGTTGCTACAAGAGACCCAGTACTTC. Its protein is CASRTGLLQETQYF.

The V call is TRBV20-1, the J call TRBJ2-7; D perhaps matches TRBD1 (6 bases). Germline loops: CDR1 DFQATT, CDR2 SNEGSKA (reference sequence). The CDR3 sequence is 13 residues long. Trimming cost V 5 bases and J 6 bases, with 17 bases left between them. The DNA for the CDR3 is TGCAGTGCTTCCGGGACACGCTCCGTCGAGCAGTACTTC. Its protein is CSASGTRSVEQYF.

This sequence joins TRBV27 and TRBJ2-7; D call uncertain. The CDR3 loop spans 14 amino acids. Between the trimmed V and J ends, which lost 3 bases and 0 bases, there was a span of 9 bases. Germline V gene sequence: CDR1 MNHEY, CDR2 SMNVEV (reference sequence). CDR3 sequence (DNA): TGTGCCAGCAGTTTTAGTTTCAGCTCCTACGAGCAGTACTTC. Residues: CASSFSFSSYEQYF.

There are many counts of this clonotype. V and J are TRBV20-1 and TRBJ1-2; no clear D gene. Germline CDR1 is DFQATT and CDR2 is SNEGSKA (reference sequence). The CDR3 totals 8 residues. The germline V and J ends were trimmed by 7 bases and 6 bases, with 3 bases remaining between them. Written as DNA, the CDR3 is TGCAGTGTTGATGGCTACACCTTC. Protein product: CSVDGYTF.

This clonotype was counted many times. The gene calls are TRBV11-2 and TRBJ1-2; 7 nucleotides agree with TRBD1. The CDR3 runs 14 residues. V lost 3 bases and J lost 3; bases outside the gene matches: 4. CDR1 and CDR2 (germline): SGHAT, FQNNGV. CDR3 sequence: CASSFNRGDYGYTF. CDR3 DNA: TGTGCCAGCAGCTTTAACAGGGGTGACTATGGCTACACCTTC.